This section outlines one TCR beta chain sequence together with its context. These data come from a study of OX40 agonist ivuxolimab in advanced cancers. Study-level information: Under the entry rules, prior anti-PD-1, anti-PD-L1 or anti-CTLA-4 therapy was allowed, and 35% to 40% had some. Partial responses were seen in three patients, one with hepatocellular carcinoma and two with cutaneous melanoma.

The table came from immunoSEQ multiplex PCR; TCRdb's copy has only in-frame clones and leaves some out. Of roughly 70,000 clones in the sample, just under 90% were seen once. Trimming took 6 bases from V and 4 from J, leaving 16 bases between them. Germline V gene data show CDR1 as MNHEY and CDR2 as SMNVEV (reference sequence). This CDR3 region has 15 residues. Specimen: CD4+ or CD8+ T cells sorted from blood, collected in a trial of the OX40 agonist ivuxolimab. The V gene is TRBV27, the J gene TRBJ1-3, with D maybe TRBD1 (5 bases). This clonotype originated in an adult with an advanced solid tumor such as melanoma, head and neck, liver or kidney cancer. The CDR3 bases are TGTGCCAGCAGCCCATATGGGGGTATCGGAAACACCATATATTTT. Residues: CASSPYGGIGNTIYF.